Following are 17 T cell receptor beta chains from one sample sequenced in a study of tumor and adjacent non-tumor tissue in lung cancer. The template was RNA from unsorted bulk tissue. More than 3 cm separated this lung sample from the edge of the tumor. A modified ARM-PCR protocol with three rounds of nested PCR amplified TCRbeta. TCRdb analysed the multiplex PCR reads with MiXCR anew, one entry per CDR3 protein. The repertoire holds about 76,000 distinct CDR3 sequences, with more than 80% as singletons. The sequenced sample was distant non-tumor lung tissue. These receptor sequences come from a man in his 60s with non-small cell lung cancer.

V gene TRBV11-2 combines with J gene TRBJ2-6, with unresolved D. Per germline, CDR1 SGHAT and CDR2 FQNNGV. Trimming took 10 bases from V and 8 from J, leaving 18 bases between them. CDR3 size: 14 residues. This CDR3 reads CANSPISGPNVLTF. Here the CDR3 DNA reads TGTGCCAACAGTCCTATTTCTGGACCCAACGTCCTGACTTTC.

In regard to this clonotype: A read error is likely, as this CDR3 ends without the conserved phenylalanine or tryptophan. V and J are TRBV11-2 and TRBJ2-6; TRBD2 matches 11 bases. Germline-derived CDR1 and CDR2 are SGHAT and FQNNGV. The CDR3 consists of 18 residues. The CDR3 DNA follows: TGTGCCAGTAGTCCAACTAGCGGGGGAGCCACTGGAGCCAACGTCCTGACTCTC. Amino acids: CASSPTSGGATGANVLTL.

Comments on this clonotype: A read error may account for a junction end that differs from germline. The CDR3 sequence: CASSLASGKKTQYF. The CDR3 nucleotides are TGTGCCAGCAGCTTGGCATCGGGGAAAAAGACCCAGTATTTC. This chain uses TRBV5-6 with TRBJ2-5, with D possibly matching TRBD2 (5 bases). The CDR3 totals 14 residues. The germline V gene has CDR1 SGHDT and CDR2 YYEEEE.

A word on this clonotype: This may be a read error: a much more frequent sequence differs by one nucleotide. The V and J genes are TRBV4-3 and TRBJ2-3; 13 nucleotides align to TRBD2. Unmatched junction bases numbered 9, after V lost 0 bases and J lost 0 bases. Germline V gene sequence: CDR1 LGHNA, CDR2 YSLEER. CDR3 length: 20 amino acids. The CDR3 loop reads CASSQDMATSGRTSTDTQYF. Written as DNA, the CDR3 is TGCGCCAGCAGCCAAGATATGGCGACTAGCGGGAGGACTAGCACAGATACGCAGTATTTT.

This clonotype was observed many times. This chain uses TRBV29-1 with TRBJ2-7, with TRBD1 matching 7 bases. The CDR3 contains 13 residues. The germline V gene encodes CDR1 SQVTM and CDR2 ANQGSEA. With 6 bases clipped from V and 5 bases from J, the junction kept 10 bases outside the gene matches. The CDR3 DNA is TGCAGCGTCCCCAGGGAACAGGGGAACGAGCAGTACTTC. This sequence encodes CSVPREQGNEQYF.

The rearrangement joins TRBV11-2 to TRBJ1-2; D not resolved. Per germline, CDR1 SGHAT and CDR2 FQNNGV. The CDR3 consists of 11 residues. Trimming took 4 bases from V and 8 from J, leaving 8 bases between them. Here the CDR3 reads CASSYCGGYTF. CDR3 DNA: TGTGCCAGCAGCTACTGTGGGGGCTACACCTTC.

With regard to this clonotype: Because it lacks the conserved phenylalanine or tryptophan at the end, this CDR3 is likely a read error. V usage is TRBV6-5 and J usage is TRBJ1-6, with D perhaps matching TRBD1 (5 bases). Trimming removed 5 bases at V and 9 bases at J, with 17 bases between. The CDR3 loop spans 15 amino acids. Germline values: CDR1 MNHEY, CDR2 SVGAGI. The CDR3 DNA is TGTGCCAGCAGTACCGGTGCCCTGAGGGGTTCACCCCTCCACTGT. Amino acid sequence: CASSTGALRGSPLHC.

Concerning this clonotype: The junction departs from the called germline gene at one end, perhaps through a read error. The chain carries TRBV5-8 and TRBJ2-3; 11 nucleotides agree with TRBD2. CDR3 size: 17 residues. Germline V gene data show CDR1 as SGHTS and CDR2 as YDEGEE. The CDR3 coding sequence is TGTGCCAGCAGATCCCTGGGACTAGCGGCTAGCACAAATACGCAGTATTTT. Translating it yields CASRSLGLAASTNTQYF.

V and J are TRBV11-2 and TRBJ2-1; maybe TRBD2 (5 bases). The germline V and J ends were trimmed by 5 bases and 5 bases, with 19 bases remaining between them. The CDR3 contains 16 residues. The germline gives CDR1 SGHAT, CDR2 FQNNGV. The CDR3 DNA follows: TGTGCCAGCAGCGTCGGGAACAGTGTTGATCACAATGAGCAGTTCTTC. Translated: CASSVGNSVDHNEQFF. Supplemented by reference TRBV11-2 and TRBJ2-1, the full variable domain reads EAGVAQSPRYKIIEKRQSVAFWCNPISGHATLYWYQQILGQGPKLLIQFQNNGVVDDSQLPKDRFSAERLKGVDSTLKIQPAKLEDSAVYLCASSVGNSVDHNEQFFGPGTRLTVL.

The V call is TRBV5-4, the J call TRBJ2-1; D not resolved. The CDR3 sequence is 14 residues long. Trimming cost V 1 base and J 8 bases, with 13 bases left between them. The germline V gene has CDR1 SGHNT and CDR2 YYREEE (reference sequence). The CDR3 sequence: CASSLRQEVYEQFF. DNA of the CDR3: TGTGCCAGCAGCTTGCGCCAGGAAGTGTATGAGCAGTTCTTC.

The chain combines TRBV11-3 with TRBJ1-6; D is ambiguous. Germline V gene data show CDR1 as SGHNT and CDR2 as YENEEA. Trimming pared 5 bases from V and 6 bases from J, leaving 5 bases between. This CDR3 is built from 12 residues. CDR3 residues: CASSRINSPLHF. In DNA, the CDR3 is TGTGCCAGCAGCCGGATTAATTCACCCCTCCACTTT.

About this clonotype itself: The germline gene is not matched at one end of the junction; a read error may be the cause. The chain's CDR3 is CASSQGLQGGTDTQYF. As DNA, the CDR3 is TGTGCCAGTAGCCAAGGGCTACAGGGAGGCACAGATACGCAGTATTTT. The chain links TRBV4-2 to TRBJ2-3, with TRBD1 as a possible D gene (6 bases). There are 16 residues in the CDR3. Germline V CDR1 and CDR2: LGHNA, YNFKEQ.

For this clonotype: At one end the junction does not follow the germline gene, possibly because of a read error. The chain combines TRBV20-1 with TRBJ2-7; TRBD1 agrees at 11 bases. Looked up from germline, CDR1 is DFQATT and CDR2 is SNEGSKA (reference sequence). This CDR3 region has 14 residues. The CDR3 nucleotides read TGCAGTGCTAGCCTAGGACAGGGGGCATACGAACAGTACTTC. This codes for CSASLGQGAYEQYF.

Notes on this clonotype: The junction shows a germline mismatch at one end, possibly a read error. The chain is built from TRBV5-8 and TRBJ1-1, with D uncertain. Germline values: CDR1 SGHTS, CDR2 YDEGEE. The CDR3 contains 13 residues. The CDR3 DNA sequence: TGTGTCAGCAGCTTGATGCGGAAGACTGAAGCTTTCTTT. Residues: CVSSLMRKTEAFF.

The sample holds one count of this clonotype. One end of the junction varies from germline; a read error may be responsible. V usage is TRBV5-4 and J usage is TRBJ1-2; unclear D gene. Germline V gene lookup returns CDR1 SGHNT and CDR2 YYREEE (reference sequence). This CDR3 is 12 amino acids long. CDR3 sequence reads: CVSSLDSYGYTF. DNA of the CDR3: TGTGTCAGCAGCTTGGATAGCTATGGCTACACCTTC.

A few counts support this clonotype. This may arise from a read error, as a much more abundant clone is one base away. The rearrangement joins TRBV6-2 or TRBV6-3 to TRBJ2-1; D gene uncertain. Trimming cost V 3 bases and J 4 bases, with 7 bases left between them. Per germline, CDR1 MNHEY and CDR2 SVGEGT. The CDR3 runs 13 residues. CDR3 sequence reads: CASSYVRYNEQFF. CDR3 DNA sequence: TGTGCCAGCAGTTATGTGAGGTACAATGAGCAGTTCTTC.

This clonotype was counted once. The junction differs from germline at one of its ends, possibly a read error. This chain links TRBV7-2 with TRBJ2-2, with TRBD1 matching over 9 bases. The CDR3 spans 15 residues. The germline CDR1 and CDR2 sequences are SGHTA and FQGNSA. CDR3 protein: CASSPGTGNTGELFF. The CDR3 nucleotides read TGTGCCAGCAGCCCCGGGACAGGGAACACAGGGGAGCTGTTTTTT.